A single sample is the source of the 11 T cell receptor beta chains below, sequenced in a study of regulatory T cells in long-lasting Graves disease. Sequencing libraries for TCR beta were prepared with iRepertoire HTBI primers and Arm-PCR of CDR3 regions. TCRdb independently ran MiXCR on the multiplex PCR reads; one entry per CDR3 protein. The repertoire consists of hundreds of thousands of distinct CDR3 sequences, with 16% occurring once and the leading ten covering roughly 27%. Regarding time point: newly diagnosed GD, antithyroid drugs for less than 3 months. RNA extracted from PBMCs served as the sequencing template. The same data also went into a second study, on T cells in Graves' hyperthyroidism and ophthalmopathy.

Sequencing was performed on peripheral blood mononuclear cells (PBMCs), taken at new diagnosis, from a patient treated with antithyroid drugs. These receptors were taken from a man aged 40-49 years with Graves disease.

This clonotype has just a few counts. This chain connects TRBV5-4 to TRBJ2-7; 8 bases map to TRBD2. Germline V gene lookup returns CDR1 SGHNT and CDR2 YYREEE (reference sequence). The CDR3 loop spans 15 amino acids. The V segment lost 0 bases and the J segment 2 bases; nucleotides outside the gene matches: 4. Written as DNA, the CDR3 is TGTGCCAGCAGCTTGGGCGGGGGGAACCCCTACGAGCAGTACTTC. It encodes CASSLGGGNPYEQYF.

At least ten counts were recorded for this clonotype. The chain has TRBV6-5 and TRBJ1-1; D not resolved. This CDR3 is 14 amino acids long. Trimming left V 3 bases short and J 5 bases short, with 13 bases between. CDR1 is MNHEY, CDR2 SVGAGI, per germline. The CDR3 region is CASSYTYRATEAFF. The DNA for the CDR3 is TGTGCCAGCAGTTATACGTATCGGGCTACTGAAGCTTTCTTT.

CDR3 in amino acids: CASSLGWRVNEQFF. In nucleotides, the CDR3 is TGTGCCAGCAGTTTAGGTTGGCGGGTCAATGAGCAGTTCTTC. The rearrangement links TRBV28 to TRBJ2-1, with D perhaps TRBD2 (5 bases). The CDR3 extends over 14 amino acids. Germline loops: CDR1 MDHEN, CDR2 SYDVKM. Deletions cut 2 bases from V and 6 bases from J, with 11 bases between.

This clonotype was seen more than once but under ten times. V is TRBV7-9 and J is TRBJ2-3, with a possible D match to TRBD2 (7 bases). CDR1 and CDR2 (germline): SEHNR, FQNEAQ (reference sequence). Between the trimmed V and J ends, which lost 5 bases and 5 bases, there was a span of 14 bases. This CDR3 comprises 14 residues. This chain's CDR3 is CASSLDGGRDTQYF. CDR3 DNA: TGTGCCAGCAGCCTAGACGGGGGGCGAGATACGCAGTATTTT.

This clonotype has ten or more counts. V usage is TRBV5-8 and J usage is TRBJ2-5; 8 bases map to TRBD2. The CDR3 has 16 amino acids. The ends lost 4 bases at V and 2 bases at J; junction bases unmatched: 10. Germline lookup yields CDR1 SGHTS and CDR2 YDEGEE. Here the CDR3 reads CASSGGAGAFQETQYF. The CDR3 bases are TGTGCCAGCAGCGGCGGAGCGGGGGCTTTTCAAGAGACCCAGTACTTC.

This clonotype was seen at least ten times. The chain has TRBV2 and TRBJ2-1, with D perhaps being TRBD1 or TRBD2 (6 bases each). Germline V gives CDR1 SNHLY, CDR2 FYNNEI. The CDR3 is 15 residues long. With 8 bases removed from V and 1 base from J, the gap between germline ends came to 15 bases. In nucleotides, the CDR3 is TGTGCCAGCCGAAGGAGGGGGTTTTCCTACAATGAGCAGTTCTTC. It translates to CASRRRGFSYNEQFF.

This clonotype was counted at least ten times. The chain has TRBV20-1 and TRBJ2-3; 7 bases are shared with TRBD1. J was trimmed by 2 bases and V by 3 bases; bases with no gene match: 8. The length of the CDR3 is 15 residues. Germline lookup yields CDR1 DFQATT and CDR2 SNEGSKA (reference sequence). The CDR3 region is CSARSDREITDTQYF. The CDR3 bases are TGCAGTGCTAGGTCCGACAGGGAGATCACAGATACGCAGTATTTT.

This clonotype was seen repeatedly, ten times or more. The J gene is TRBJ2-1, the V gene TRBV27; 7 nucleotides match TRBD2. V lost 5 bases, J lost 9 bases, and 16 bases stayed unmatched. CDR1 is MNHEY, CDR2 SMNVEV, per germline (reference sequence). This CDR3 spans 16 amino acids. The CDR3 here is CASSPLATGGLGEQFF. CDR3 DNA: TGTGCCAGCAGTCCCCTCGCGACGGGAGGCTTAGGTGAGCAGTTCTTC.

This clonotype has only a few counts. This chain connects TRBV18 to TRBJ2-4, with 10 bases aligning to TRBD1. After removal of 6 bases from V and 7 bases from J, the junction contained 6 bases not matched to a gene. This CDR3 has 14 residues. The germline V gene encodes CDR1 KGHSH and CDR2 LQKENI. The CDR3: CASSRDRGWNIQYF. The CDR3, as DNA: TGTGCCAGCTCGCGGGACAGGGGCTGGAACATTCAGTACTTC.

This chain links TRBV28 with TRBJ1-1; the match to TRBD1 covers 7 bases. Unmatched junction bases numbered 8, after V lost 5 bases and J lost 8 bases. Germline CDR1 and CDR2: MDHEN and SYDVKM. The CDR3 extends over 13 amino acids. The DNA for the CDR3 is TGTGCCAGCAGTATTAGACAGGGAATGGAAGCTTTCTTT. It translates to CASSIRQGMEAFF. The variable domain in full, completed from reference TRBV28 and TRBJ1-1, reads DVKVTQSSRYLVKRTGEKVFLECVQDMDHENMFWYRQDPGLGLRLIYFSYDVKMKEKGDIPEGYSVSREKKERFSLILESASTNQTSMYLCASSIRQGMEAFFGQGTRLTVV.

CDR3 loop: CASSVQGRNQPQHF. The DNA of the CDR3 is TGTGCCAGCAGCGTGCAGGGGAGGAATCAGCCCCAGCATTTT. This chain links TRBV6-2 or TRBV6-3 with TRBJ1-5; D perhaps matches TRBD1 (6 bases). The V gene's germline CDR1 is MNHEY and CDR2 SVGEGT. There are 14 residues in the CDR3. Trimming left V 6 bases short and J 4 bases short, with 13 bases between.